A single sample is the source of the 3 T cell receptor beta chains below, sequenced in a study of beta chain features in type 1 diabetes. Investigators reverse transcribed all isolated RNA, so they sequenced expressed TCRB transcripts. Assay used: immunoSEQ multiplex PCR; TCRdb lists only in-frame clones, some missing. Here the sample spans approximately 470,000 clones, approximately 31% being singletons. What was sequenced was naive CD4+ T cells from blood. Receptors were obtained from a man aged 18 to 30 in good health.

This clone was seen only a few times. The rearrangement uses TRBV29-1 and TRBJ2-3; possibly TRBD1 or TRBD2 for D (5 bases each). CDR1 and CDR2 (germline): SQVTM, ANQGSEA. This CDR3 region has 16 residues. V dropped 2 bases and J dropped 1 base, with 16 bases sitting between them. CDR3 nucleotide sequence: TGCAGCGTTGAAAGGACGGGGCGCGGAGGCACAGATACGCAGTATTTT. It codes for CSVERTGRGGTDTQYF.

This clone was counted between two and nine times. This sequence joins TRBV4-3 and TRBJ2-3; D gene uncertain. CDR1 is LGHNA and CDR2 is YSLEER in the germline V gene. V lost 1 base and J lost 2, with 7 bases in between. The CDR3 has 14 amino acids. CDR3 residues: CASSQGGDTDTQYF. CDR3 nucleotide sequence: TGCGCCAGCAGCCAAGGCGGAGACACAGATACGCAGTATTTT.

V is TRBV29-1 and J is TRBJ2-3; TRBD2 matches 10 bases. The CDR3 is 14 amino acids. Germline V lookup: CDR1 SQVTM, CDR2 ANQGSEA. Unmatched junction bases numbered 11, after V lost 6 bases and J lost 8 bases. The CDR3 loop is CSVRSGVAGGTQYF. The DNA of the CDR3 is TGCAGCGTCCGAAGTGGTGTAGCGGGAGGTACGCAGTATTTT.